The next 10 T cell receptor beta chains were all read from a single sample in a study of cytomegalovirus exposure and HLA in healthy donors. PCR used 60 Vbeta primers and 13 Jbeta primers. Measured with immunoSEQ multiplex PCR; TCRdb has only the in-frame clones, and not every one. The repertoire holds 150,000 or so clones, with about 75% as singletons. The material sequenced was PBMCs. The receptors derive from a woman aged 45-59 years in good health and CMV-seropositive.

DNA for the CDR3: TGTGCCAGCAGCTTAGGTCAGGGGGCCGTTTACGAGCAGTACTTC. Translating it yields CASSLGQGAVYEQYF. The chain carries TRBV7-9 and TRBJ2-7, with 8 bases that match TRBD1. The trim removed 1 base at V and 4 bases at J, leaving 6 bases unmatched. The CDR3 totals 15 residues. The germline gives CDR1 SEHNR, CDR2 FQNEAQ (reference sequence). The whole variable domain, remainder taken from reference TRBV7-9 and TRBJ2-7, is DTGVSQNPRHKITKRGQNVTFRCDPISEHNRLYWYRQTLGQGPEFLTYFQNEAQLEKSRLLSDRFSAERPKGSFSTLEIQRTEQGDSAMYLCASSLGQGAVYEQYFGPGTRLTVT.

The CDR3 here is CASRRGGETQYF. The CDR3 DNA reads TGCGCCAGCCGGAGGGGCGGGGAGACCCAGTACTTC. The gene calls are TRBV5-1 and TRBJ2-5; D possibly corresponds to TRBD2 (6 bases). CDR1 SGHRS and CDR2 YFSETQ come from the germline V gene. This CDR3 is built from 12 residues. Trimming left V 7 bases short and J 5 bases short, with 12 bases between.

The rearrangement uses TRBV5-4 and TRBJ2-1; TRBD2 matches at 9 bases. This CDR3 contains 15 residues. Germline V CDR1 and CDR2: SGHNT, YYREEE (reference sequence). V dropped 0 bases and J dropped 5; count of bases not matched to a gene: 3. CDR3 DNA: TGTGCCAGCAGCTTGGCGACTAGCGGTCACAATGAGCAGTTCTTC. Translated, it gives CASSLATSGHNEQFF. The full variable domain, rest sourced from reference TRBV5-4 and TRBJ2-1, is ETGVTQSPTHLIKTRGQQVTLRCSSQSGHNTVSWYQQALGQGPQFIFQYYREEENGRGNFPPRFSGLQFPNYSSELNVNALELDDSALYLCASSLATSGHNEQFFGPGTRLTVL.

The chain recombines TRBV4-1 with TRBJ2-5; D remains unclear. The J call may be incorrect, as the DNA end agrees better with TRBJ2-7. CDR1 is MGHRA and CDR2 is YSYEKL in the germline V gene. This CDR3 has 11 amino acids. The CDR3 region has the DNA TGCGCCAGCAGCCAAGACCACGAGCAGTACTTC. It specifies CASSQDHEQYF.

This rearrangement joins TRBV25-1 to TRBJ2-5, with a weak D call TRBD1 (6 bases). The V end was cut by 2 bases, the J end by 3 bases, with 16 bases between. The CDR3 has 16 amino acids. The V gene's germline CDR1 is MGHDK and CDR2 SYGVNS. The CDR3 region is CASSEVIRGSKETQYF. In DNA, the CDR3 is TGTGCCAGCAGTGAAGTTATAAGGGGGAGTAAAGAGACCCAGTACTTC.

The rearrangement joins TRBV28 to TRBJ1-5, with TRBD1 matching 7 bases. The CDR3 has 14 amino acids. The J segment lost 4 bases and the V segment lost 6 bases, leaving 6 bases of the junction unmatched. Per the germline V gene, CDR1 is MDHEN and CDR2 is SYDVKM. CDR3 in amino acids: CASRPGQRNQPQHF. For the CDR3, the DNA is TGTGCCAGCAGGCCGGGACAGAGAAATCAGCCCCAGCATTTT.

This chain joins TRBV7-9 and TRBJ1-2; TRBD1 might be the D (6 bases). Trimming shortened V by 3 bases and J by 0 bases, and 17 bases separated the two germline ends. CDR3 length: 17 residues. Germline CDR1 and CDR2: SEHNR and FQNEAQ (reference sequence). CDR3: CASSFARDTSTNYGYTF. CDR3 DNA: TGTGCCAGCAGCTTCGCGAGGGACACCTCAACTAACTATGGCTACACCTTC.

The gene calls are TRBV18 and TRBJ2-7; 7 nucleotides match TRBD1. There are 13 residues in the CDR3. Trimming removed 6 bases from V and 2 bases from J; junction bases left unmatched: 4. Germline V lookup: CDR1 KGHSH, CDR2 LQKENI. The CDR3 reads CASSGTVAYEQYF. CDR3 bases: TGTGCCAGCTCCGGGACAGTTGCCTACGAGCAGTACTTC.

The CDR3 DNA sequence: TGTGCCAGCAGCACCCGTACTACTGAAGCTTTCTTT. Translated: CASSTRTTEAFF. The V gene is TRBV7-9, the J gene TRBJ1-1; D ambiguous. Germline V gene sequence: CDR1 SEHNR, CDR2 FQNEAQ (reference sequence). The CDR3 extends over 12 amino acids. V lost 5 bases, J lost 5 bases, and 9 bases lay in between. The full variable domain, completed using reference TRBV7-9 and TRBJ1-1, is DTGVSQNPRHKITKRGQNVTFRCDPISEHNRLYWYRQTLGQGPEFLTYFQNEAQLEKSRLLSDRFSAERPKGSFSTLEIQRTEQGDSAMYLCASSTRTTEAFFGQGTRLTVV.

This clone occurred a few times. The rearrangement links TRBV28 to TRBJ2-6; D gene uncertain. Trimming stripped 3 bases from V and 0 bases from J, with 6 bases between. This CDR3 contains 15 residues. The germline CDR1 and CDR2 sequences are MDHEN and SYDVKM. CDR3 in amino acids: CASSFEHSGANVLTF. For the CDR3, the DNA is TGTGCCAGCAGTTTTGAACACTCTGGGGCCAACGTCCTGACTTTC.